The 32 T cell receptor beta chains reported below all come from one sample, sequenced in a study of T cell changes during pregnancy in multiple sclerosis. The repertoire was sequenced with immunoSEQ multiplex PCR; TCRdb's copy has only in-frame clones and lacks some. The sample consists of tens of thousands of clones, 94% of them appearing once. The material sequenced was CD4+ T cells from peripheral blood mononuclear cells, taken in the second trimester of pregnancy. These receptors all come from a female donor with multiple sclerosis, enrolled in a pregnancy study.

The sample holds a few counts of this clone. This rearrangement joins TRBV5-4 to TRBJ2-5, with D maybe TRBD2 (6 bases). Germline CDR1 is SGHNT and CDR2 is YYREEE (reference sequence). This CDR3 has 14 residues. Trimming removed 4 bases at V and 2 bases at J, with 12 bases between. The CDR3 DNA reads TGTGCCAGCAGCCCGGGACTCGAGCAAGAGACCCAGTACTTC. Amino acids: CASSPGLEQETQYF.

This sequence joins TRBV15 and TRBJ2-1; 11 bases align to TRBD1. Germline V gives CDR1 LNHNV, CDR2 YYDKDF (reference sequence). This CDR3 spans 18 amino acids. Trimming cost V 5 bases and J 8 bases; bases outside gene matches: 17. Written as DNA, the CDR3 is TGTGCCACCAGCTGGAGGCGGGGTCGGGACAGGGGGTTGGATGAGCAGTTCTTC. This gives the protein CATSWRRGRDRGLDEQFF.

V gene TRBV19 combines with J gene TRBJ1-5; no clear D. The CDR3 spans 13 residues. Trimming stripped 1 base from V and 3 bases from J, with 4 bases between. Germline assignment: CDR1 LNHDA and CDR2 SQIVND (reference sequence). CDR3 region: CASSIGANQPQHF. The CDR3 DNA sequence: TGTGCCAGTAGTATAGGGGCCAATCAGCCCCAGCATTTT. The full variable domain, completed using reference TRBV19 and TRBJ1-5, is DGGITQSPKYLFRKEGQNVTLSCEQNLNHDAMYWYRQDPGQGLRLIYYSQIVNDFQKGDIAEGYSVSREKKESFPLTVTSAQKNPTAFYLCASSIGANQPQHFGDGTRLSIL.

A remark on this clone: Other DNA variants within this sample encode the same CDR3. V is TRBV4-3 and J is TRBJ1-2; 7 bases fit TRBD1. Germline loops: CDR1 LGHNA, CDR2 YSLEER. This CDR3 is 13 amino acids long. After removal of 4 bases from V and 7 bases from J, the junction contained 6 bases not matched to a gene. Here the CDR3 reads CASSPDRVGGYTF. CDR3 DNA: TGCGCCAGCAGCCCCGACAGGGTTGGTGGCTACACCTTC.

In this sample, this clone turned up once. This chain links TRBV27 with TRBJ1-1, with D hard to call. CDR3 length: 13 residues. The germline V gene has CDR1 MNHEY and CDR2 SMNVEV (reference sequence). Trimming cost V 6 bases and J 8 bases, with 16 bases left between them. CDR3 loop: CASRFAGSREAFF. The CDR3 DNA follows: TGTGCCAGCAGGTTCGCGGGATCACGAGAAGCTTTCTTT.

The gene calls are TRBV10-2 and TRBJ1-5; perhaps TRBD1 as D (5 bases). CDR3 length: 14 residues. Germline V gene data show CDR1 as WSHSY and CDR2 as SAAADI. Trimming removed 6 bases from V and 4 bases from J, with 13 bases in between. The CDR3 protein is CASRPTDRNQPQHF. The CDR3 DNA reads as TGCGCCAGCAGGCCGACAGACAGAAATCAGCCCCAGCATTTT.

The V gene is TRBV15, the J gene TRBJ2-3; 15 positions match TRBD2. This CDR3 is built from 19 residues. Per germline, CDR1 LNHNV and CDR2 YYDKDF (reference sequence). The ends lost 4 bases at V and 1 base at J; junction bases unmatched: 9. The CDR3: CATSTSGLAGGLGTDTQYF. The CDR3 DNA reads TGTGCCACCAGCACCTCCGGACTAGCGGGGGGGCTTGGCACAGATACGCAGTATTTT.

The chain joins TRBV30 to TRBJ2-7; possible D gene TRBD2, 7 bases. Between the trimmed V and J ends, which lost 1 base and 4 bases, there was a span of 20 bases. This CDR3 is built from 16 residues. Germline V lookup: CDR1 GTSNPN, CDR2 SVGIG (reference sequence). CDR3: CAWSGGGAGKGYEQYF. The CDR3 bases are TGTGCCTGGAGTGGGGGGGGCGCGGGGAAAGGGTACGAGCAGTACTTC. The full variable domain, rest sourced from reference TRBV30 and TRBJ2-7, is SQTIHQWPATLVQPVGSPLSLECTVEGTSNPNLYWYRQAAGRGLQLLFYSVGIGQISSEVPQNLSASRPQDRQFILSSKKLLLSDSGFYLCAWSGGGAGKGYEQYFGPGTRLTVT.

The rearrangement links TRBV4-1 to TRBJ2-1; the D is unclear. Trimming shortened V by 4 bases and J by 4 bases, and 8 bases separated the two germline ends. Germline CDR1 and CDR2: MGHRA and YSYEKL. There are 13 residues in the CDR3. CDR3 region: CASSRESYNEQFF. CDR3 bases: TGCGCCAGCAGCCGAGAGAGTTACAATGAGCAGTTCTTC.

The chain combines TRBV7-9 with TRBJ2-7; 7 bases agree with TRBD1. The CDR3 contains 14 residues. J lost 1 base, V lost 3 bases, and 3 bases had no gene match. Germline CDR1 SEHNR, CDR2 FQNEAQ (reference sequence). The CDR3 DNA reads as TGTGCCAGCAGCTTCTCGGGACAGTCCTACGAGCAGTACTTC. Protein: CASSFSGQSYEQYF.

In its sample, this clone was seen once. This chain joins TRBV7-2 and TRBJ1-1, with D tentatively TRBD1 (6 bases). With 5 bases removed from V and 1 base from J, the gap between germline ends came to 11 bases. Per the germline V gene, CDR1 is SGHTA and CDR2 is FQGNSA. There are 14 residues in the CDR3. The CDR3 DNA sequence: TGTGCCAGCAGCCCGGACAGAAGGAACACTGAAGCTTTCTTT. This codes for CASSPDRRNTEAFF.

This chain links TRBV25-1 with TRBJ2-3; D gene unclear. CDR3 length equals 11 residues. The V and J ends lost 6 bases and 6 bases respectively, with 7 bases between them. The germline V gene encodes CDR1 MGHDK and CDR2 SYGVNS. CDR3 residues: CASSPADTQYF. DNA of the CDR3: TGTGCCAGCAGCCCCGCGGATACGCAGTATTTT. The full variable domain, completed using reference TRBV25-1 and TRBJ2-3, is EADIYQTPRYLVIGTGKKITLECSQTMGHDKMYWYQQDPGMELHLIHYSYGVNSTEKGDLSSESTVSRIRTEHFPLTLESARPSHTSQYLCASSPADTQYFGPGTRLTVL.

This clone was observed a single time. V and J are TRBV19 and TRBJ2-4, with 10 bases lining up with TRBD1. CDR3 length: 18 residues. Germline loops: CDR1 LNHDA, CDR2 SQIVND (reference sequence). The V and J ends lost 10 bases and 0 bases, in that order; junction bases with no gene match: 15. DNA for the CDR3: TGTGCCACCTCACCCGGGACAGGGGCCCTTCTAGCCAAAAACATTCAGTACTTC. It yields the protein CATSPGTGALLAKNIQYF.

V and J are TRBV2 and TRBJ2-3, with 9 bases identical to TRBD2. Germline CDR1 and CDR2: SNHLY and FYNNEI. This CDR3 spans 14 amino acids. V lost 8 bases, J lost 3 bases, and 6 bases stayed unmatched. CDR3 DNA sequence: TGTGCCAGCCCTCCAGCGGGGGGAACAGATACGCAGTATTTT. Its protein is CASPPAGGTDTQYF.

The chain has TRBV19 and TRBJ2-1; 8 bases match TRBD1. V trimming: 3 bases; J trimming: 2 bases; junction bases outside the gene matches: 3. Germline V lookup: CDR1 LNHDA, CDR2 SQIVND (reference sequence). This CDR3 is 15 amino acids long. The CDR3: CASSIDRGTYNEQFF. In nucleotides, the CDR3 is TGTGCCAGTAGTATTGACAGGGGTACCTACAATGAGCAGTTCTTC.

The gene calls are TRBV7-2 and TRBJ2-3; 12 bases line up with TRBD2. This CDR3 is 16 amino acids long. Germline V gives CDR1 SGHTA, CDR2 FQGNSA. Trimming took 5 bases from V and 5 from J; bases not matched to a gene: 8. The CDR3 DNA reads TGTGCCAGCAGCGCCGACACTAGCGGGGGGTTAGATACGCAGTATTTT. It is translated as CASSADTSGGLDTQYF.

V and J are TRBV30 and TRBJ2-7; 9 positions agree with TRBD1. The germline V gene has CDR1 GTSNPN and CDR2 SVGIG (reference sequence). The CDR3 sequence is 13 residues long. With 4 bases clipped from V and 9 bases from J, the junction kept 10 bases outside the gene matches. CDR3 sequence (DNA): TGTGCCTGGACTAGGGACAGGGCAAGGGGGCAGTACTTC. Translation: CAWTRDRARGQYF.

In DNA, the CDR3 is TGTGCCAGCAGCTCTCCCCTACAGACAGGATACGAGCAGTACTTC. Its protein is CASSSPLQTGYEQYF. The rearrangement links TRBV6-6 to TRBJ2-7, with D perhaps matching TRBD1 (6 bases). V was pared by 6 bases and J by 4 bases, with 19 bases between. CDR1 MNHNY and CDR2 SVGAGI come from the germline V gene (reference sequence). The CDR3 totals 15 residues.

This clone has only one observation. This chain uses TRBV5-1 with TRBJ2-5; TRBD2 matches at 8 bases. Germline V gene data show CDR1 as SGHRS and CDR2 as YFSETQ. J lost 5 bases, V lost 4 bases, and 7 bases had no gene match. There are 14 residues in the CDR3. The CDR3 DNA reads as TGCGCCAGCAGCCTACTTAGCGGGGCGGAGACCCAGTACTTC. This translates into CASSLLSGAETQYF.

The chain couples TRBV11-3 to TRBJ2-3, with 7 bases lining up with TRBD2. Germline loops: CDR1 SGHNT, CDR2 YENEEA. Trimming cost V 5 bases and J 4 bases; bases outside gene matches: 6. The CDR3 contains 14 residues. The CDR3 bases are TGTGCCAGCAGCCTGGGGGGGGAACCAGATACGCAGTATTTT. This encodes CASSLGGEPDTQYF.

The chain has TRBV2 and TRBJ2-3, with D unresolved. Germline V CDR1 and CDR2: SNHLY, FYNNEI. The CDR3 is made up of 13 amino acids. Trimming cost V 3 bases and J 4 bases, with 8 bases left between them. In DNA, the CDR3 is TGTGCCAGCAGTGATACTAACGCAGATACGCAGTATTTT. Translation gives CASSDTNADTQYF.

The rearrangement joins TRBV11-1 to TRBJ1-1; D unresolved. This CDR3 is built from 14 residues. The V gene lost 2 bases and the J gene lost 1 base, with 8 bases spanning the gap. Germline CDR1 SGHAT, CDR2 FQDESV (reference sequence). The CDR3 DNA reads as TGTGCCAGCAGCTTATTCCGGGGGAACACTGAAGCTTTCTTT. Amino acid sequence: CASSLFRGNTEAFF.

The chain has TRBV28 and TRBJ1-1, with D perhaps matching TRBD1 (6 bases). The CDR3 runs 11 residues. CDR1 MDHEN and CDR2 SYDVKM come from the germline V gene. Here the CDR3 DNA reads TGTGCATTACAGGGTAGAGGGGAAGCTTTCTTT. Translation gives CALQGRGEAFF. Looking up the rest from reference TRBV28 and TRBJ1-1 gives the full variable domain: DVKVTQSSRYLVKRTGEKVFLECVQDMDHENMFWYRQDPGLGLRLIYFSYDVKMKEKGDIPEGYSVSREKKERFSLILESASTNQTSMYLCALQGRGEAFFGQGTRLTVV.

CDR3 sequence (DNA): TGTGCCAGCATTCGGGACAGGGAGAACGAGCAGTACTTC. Translated: CASIRDRENEQYF. The chain carries TRBV6-1 and TRBJ2-7; 9 bases agree with TRBD1. This CDR3 region has 13 residues. V gave up 7 bases and J gave up 5 bases; unmatched junction bases: 6. The germline V gene encodes CDR1 MNHNS and CDR2 SASEGT.

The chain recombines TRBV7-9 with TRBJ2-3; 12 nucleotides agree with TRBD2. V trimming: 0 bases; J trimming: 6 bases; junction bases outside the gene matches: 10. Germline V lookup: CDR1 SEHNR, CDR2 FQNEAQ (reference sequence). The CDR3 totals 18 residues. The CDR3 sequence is CASSLALAGGLGVDTQYF. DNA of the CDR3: TGTGCCAGCAGCTTAGCGCTAGCGGGGGGGCTTGGGGTCGATACGCAGTATTTT.

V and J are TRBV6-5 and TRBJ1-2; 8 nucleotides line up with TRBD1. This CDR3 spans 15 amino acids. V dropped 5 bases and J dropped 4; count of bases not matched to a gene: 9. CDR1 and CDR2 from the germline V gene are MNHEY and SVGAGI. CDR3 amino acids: CASSTGQGGSYGYTF. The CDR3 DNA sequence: TGTGCCAGCAGTACCGGACAGGGTGGTTCCTATGGCTACACCTTC.

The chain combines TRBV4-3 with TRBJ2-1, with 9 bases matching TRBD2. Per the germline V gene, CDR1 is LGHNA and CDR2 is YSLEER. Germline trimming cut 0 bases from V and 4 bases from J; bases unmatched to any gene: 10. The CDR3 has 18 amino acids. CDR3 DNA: TGCGCCAGCAGCCAAGAGTCTGGGGCGGGGGGGCCTTACAATGAGCAGTTCTTC. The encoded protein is CASSQESGAGGPYNEQFF.

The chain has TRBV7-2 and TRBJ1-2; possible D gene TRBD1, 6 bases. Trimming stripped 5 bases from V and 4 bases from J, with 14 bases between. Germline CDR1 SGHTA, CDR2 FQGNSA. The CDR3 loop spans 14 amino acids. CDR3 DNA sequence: TGTGCCAGCAGCCCGCGGACAGCCTTCTATGGCTACACCTTC. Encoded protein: CASSPRTAFYGYTF.

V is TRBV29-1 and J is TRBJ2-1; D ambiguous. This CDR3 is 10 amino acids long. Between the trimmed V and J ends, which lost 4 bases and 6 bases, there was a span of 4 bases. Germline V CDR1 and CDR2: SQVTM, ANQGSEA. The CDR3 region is CSVVLNEQFF. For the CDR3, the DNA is TGCAGCGTTGTTCTCAATGAGCAGTTCTTC.

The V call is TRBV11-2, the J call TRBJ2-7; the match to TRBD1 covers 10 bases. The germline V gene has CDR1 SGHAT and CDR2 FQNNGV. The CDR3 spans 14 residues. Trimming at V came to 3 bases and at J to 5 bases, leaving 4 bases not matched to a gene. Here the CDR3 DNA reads TGTGCCAGCAGCTTTGGGGACAGGGGAGACGAGCAGTACTTC. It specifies CASSFGDRGDEQYF.

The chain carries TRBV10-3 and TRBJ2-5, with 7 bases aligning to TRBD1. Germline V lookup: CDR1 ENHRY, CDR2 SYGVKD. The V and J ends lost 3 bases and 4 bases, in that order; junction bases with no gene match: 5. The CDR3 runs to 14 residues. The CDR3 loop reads CAISEPTGRETQYF. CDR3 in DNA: TGTGCCATCAGTGAACCGACAGGGAGAGAGACCCAGTACTTC.

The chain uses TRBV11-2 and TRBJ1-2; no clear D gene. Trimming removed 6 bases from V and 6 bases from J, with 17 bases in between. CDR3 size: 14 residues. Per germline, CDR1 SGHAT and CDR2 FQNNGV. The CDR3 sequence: CASSRAVQLDGYTF. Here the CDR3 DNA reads TGTGCCAGCAGTCGAGCAGTACAGCTGGATGGCTACACCTTC.